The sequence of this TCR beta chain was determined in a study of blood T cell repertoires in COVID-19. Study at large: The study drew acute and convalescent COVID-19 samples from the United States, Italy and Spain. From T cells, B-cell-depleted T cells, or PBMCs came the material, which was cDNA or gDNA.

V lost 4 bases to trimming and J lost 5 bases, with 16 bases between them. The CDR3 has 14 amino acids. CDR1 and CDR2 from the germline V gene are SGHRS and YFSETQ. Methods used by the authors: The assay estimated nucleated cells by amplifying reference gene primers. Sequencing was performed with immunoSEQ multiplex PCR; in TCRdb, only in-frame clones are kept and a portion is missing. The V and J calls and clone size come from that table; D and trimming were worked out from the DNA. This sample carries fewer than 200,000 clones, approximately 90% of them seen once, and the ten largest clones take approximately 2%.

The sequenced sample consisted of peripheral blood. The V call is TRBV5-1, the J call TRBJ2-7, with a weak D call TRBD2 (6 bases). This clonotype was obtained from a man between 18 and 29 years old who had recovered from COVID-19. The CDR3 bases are TGCGCCAGCAGCCACCGGGACTCTCCTAACGAGCAGTACTTC. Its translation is CASSHRDSPNEQYF.